This TCR beta chain was captured by sequencing in a study of blood T cells in healthy people across ages. Overall study findings and caveats: In older individuals, TCR beta diversity per million T cells was lower, falling roughly linearly with age.

About this clonotype itself: The antigen is not known.

The CDR3 runs to 15 residues. Germline loops: CDR1 KGHSH, CDR2 LQKENI. Total RNA extracted from each sample amounted to at least 6 micrograms. Through a sample-barcoded 5' primer and a J-beta primer mix, a second PCR was run for 7 to 11 cycles. All cDNA molecules were each tagged by a template-switch adaptor with 12 random nucleotides. Any given sample supplied a minimum of 2.5 million CDR3-containing paired-end reads. TCRdb used MiXCR to reprocess the 5' RACE reads, holding one entry per CDR3 protein. The profile shows around 1,900,000 distinct CDR3 sequences, approximately 40% of them singletons. The receptor was derived from a human donor in good health. The sample comprised blood. The V and J genes are TRBV18 and TRBJ2-5, with a weak D call TRBD1 (5 bases). The J call is doubtful: the DNA matches TRBJ2-7 better. CDR3 amino acids: CASSPGQLISYEQYF. Written as DNA, the CDR3 is TGTGCCAGCTCACCGGGGCAGCTTATCTCCTACGAGCAGTACTTC.